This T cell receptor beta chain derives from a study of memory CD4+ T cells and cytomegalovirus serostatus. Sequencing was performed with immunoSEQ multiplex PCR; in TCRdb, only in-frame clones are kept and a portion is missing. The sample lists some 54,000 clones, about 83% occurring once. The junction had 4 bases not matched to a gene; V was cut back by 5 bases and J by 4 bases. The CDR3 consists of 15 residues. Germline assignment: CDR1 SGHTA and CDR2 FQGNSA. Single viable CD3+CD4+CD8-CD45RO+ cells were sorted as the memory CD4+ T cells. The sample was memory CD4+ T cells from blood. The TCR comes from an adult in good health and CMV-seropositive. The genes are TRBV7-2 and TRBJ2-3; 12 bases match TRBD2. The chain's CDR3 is CASSGLAGTSDTQYF. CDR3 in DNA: TGTGCCAGCAGCGGACTAGCGGGGACCTCAGATACGCAGTATTTT.